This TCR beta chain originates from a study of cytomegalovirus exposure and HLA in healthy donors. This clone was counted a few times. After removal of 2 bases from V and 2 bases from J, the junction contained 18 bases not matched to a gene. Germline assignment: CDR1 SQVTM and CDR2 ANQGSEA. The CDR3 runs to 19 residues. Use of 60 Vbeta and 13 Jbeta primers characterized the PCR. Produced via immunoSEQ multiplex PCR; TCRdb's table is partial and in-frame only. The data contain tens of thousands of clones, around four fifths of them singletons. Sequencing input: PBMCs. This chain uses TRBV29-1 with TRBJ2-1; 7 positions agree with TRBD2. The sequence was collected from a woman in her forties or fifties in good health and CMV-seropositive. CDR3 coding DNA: TGCAGCGTTGAACCTAGCTTTACTAGCGATGTCGTTACCTACAATGAGCAGTTCTTC. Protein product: CSVEPSFTSDVVTYNEQFF.